The present T cell receptor beta chain was sequenced within a study of cytomegalovirus exposure and HLA in healthy donors listed by TCRdb under 2017. In terms of the full investigation: In an earlier analysis of 450 to 750 of the donors, roughly 300 Gb of sequence data and about 110 million unique TCR beta sequences from about 190 million T cells were reported. Approximately 300 gigabases of sequencing data and about 92 million unique TCR sequences made up an early release that covered approximately 650 HLA-typed donors. Among the roughly 370 genotyped donors, approximately 77% belonged to the genetic ancestry cluster associated with self-reported Caucasian donors. The study was designed to test whether signatures of past pathogen exposure could be identified by cataloging public T cell receptors. The study used immunosequencing to profile the T cell repertoires of some 600 subjects and linked those repertoires to cytomegalovirus serostatus. A separate validation cohort of 90 to 150 different subjects was used in addition to the approximately 610-subject first cohort. The study combined high-throughput TCR immunosequencing, statistical association of individual TCRs with disease status, and machine learning to predict cytomegalovirus infection status. A later analysis re-examined previously published TCR beta repertoires from more than 550 donors and added high-resolution HLA genotyping to investigate patterns of TCR occurrence. Rather than using new phenotypic data, the later analysis identified candidate immune exposures from TCR beta sequences and from how often those sequences occurred across donors. An earlier analysis of more than 450 of the donors used high-throughput TCR beta sequencing to judge whether each TCR beta V gene segment behaved as functional or pseudogenic. Donor age, sex, ethnicity and CMV serostatus were compiled alongside the repertoire data. In a later genetic analysis, genome-wide SNP genotypes for about three fifths of the roughly 670 donors were used, and that subset was treated as a discovery cohort. All discovery cohort repertoires had been generated using a single sequencing platform. Both class I and class II loci were covered by HLA typing, at four-digit resolution. Typing coverage varied by locus: 629-630 donors for A, B, C, DRB1 and DQB1; approximately 500 for DQA1; more than 600 for DPA1; approximately 490 for DPB1. Roughly 5 DR-DQ haplotypes were treated as single units for association and clustering because of strong linkage in the cohort. Among 300 to 500 genotyped donors of the cohort, an average of approximately 220,000 unique TCR beta nucleotide sequences was sequenced per donor, of which 15% to 20% were non-productive. The investigation overall reported the following: According to a later genetic analysis, donors in an Asian-associated ancestry cluster had fewer N-insertions in productive TCRs than the roughly 660-donor mean. The classifier was reported to diagnose cytomegalovirus status with high specificity and sensitivity in both the original and validation cohorts. In the study, around 150 TCR beta chains were listed as associated with cytomegalovirus. While some public TCRs were present in many individuals, most TCR sequences turned up only very rarely across donors. Three of the identified cytomegalovirus-associated TCR beta chains were confirmed in vitro to be specific for cytomegalovirus antigens. Immune exposure information for the cohort was limited to CMV serostatus. This cohort had only TCR beta chains sequenced, and the lack of alpha or paired-chain data limited which features could be detected. The sequencing pipeline was judged likely to have produced a cluster of highly shared sequence variants as a technical artifact. In a later genetic analysis, a missense DCLRE1C variant was associated with V-gene and J-gene trimming of TCR beta chains, and the association was replicated in an independent cohort. In a later analysis, HLA-associated TCR beta chains were found to be more clonally expanded and to have lower generation probabilities than equally common non-associated chains. Roughly uniform sequencing depth across donors was assumed in presence/absence analyses, although this assumption may not hold. Strong co-occurrence of HLA alleles, especially DR and DQ, made assigning TCR associations to individual alleles difficult. A further reported finding was that TCR beta sequences accurately predicted the HLA-A and HLA-B alleles for most subjects in the first cohort. Some IMGT-functional V segments, including TRBV6-2 and TRBV6-3, could not be told apart with the 87-base-pair reads, so those segments were excluded. In a later analysis, several top co-occurrence clusters were reported to appear linked to parvovirus B19, influenza, CMV and Epstein-Barr virus. In an earlier analysis of some 500 of the donors, most TCR beta V segments appeared in productive rearrangements about 87% or about 30% of the time, broadly matching IMGT annotations. Correlated functional status among segregating V segments might reflect linkage disequilibrium, but an unknown experimental factor could not be ruled out. The authors suggested that the approach could potentially be extended to other disease states and immunological phenotypes. Because counts were too low, about 15 rarely observed V segments, including chromosome 9 orphons, were left out of the earlier analysis of roughly 600 of the donors. HLA typing was unavailable for some donors at each locus, so association tests used only the typed subset. A later analysis associated about 17,000 TCR beta sequences with specific HLA alleles at a false discovery rate of 0.05. A later analysis found that TCR association rates varied across HLA loci, with DRB1 alleles showing the most associated TCRs and HLA-C alleles the fewest. Most CMV-associated TCR beta chains appeared to be HLA-restricted in a later analysis, and the HLA associations seemed to be driven largely by CMV exposure.

Comment on this clone: Its target antigen remains unknown. Per-base qualities were not stored, and no clone one base away is much larger.

The cohort comprised several hundred healthy bone marrow donors. Cohort members were all nominally healthy when sampled, although unrecorded immune exposures were likely present. The donor tested CMV seropositive, placing the donor among the roughly 270 seropositive members of the cohort. A peripheral blood sample was collected from each donor, and TCR beta sequencing was performed on peripheral blood mononuclear cells. Genomic DNA was extracted from the blood cell samples with the Qiagen DNeasy Blood Extraction Kit. The junction carries 14 bases between V and J, which are trimmed by 5 bases and 1 base respectively. Taken from cysteine to phenylalanine, the CDR3 has 15 residues. Just the 45-base CDR3 DNA is kept, in frame starting at base 1. CDR1 SGHAT and CDR2 FQNNGV are derived from the germline V gene. Library preparation used the immunoSEQ multiplex PCR assay. A mixture of 60 forward primers for TCR Vbeta segments and 13 reverse primers for TCR Jbeta segments was used in the multiplex PCR. The CDR3 region of rearranged TCR beta genes was amplified from genomic DNA by a multiplex PCR assay. On the Illumina HiSeq System, the amplified TCR beta libraries were sequenced as 87-base-pair reads. For the original study's pipeline: Across the roughly 700 repertoires, a later analysis counted some 80 million unique TCR beta chains, 9.5 million to 12 million of which were shared by at least two donors. To remove PCR and sequencing errors, raw reads were error-corrected and collapsed into unique sequences using a nearest-neighbor algorithm that merged closely related sequences. V, D and J gene segments were assigned by aligning CDR3 sequences to IMGT reference sequences. For a sequence to be retained, at least a six-nucleotide match to both a V gene segment and a J gene segment was required. Rearrangements were classified as productive when the CDR3 lacked stop codons and remained in frame with V and J, and all other rearrangements were classified as non-productive. Following IMGT convention, CDR3 was defined as the stretch from the second conserved V-encoded cysteine to the conserved J-encoded phenylalanine. The earlier analysis of fewer than 750 of the donors excluded sequences that lacked an unambiguous match to a single V gene segment. An earlier analysis of about 590 of the donors classified V segments as functional when productive rearrangements were above 56.7% and as segregating when the standard deviation between donors was above 5%. To diagnose cytomegalovirus status from the catalog of TCR beta chain sequences, a statistical classification framework was built. A later analysis assigned V and J genes by comparing TCR nucleotide sequences with IMGT/GENE-DB human TR gene sequences. Using the TCRdist pipeline, a later analysis assigned CDR3 sequences along with most-parsimonious VDJ recombination scenarios. A later analysis defined each TCR beta chain by its CDR3 amino acid sequence plus V-gene family, and excluded reads lacking a unique V-gene family. A later analysis removed roughly 590 highly shared, low-generation-probability nucleotide sequences to deal with suspected cross-contamination and a sequencing artifact. For each public chain, a later analysis derived a clonal expansion index from normalized ranks of inferred template counts within each repertoire. In a later analysis, generation probabilities were computed with a VDJ recombination model fitted to out-of-frame rearrangements, and the resulting probabilities were checked against IGoR. In a later analysis, hypergeometric tests were used to score TCR-TCR, TCR-HLA and TCR-CMV co-occurrence, with a repertoire-size bias correction applied to TCR pairs. To estimate false discovery rates, a later analysis permuted the HLA or CMV assignments 20 times. A later analysis grouped co-occurring TCRs with DBSCAN, adding TCRdist sequence similarity when clustering within HLA-allele-positive subsets. Co-occurrence clustering excluded repertoires with fewer than 30,000 or more than 120,000 public chains, plus five with anomalous nucleotide sharing. TCRdb carries this immuneACCESS record with in-frame sequences only. Its versions omit some clonotypes, under half of them owing to an unresolved V gene in the studies checked, with the rest unexplained. V and J calls and clone size are given by that table; D and trimming were obtained from the DNA. The table for this sample lists 150,000 to 200,000 clones; over 80% of them were counted only once. The top ten hold around 6.5% of the sample.

The receptor comes from a male donor in good health and CMV-seropositive. The material sequenced was PBMCs. Here the chain combines TRBV11-2 and TRBJ1-1; perhaps TRBD1 is the D gene, with 6 bases matching. The bases read TGTGCCAGCAGCCGAGGCGGGGGCCGGAACACTGAAGCTTTCTTT. Its product reads: CASSRGGGRNTEAFF. Joined to the reference TRBV11-2 and TRBJ1-1 proteins, this CDR3 gives the full variable domain: EAGVAQSPRYKIIEKRQSVAFWCNPISGHATLYWYQQILGQGPKLLIQFQNNGVVDDSQLPKDRFSAERLKGVDSTLKIQPAKLEDSAVYLCASSRGGGRNTEAFFGQGTRLTVV.